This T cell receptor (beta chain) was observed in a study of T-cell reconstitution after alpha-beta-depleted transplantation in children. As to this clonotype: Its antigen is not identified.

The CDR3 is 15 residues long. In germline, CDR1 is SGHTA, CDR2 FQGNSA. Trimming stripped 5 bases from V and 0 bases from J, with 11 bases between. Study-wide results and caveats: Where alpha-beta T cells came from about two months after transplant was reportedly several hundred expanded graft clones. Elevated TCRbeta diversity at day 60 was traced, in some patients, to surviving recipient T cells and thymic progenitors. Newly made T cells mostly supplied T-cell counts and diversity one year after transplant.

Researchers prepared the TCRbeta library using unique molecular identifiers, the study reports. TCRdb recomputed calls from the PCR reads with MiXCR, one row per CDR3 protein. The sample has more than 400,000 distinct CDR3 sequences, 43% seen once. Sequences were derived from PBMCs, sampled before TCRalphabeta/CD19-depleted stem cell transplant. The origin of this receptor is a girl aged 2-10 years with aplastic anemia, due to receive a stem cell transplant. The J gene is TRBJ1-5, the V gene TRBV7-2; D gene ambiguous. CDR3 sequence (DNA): TGTGCCAGCAGCCCCCGTGCACATAGCAATCAGCCCCAGCATTTT. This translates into CASSPRAHSNQPQHF.